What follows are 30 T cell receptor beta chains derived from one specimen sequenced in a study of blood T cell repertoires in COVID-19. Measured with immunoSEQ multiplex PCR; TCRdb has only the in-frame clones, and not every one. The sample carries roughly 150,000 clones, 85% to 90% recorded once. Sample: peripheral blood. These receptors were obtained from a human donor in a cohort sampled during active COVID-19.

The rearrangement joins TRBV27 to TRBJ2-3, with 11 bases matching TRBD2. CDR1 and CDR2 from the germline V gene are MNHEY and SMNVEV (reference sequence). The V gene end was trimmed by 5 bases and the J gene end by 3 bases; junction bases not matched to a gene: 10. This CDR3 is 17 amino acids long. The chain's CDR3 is CASSPGGSGGVTDTQYF. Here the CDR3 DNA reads TGTGCCAGCAGTCCCGGGGGTAGCGGGGGGGTGACAGATACGCAGTATTTT.

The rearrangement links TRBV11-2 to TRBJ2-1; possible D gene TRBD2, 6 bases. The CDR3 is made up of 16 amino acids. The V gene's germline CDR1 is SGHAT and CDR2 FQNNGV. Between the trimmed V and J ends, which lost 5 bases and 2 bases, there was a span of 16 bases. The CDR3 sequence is CASSPRLVFPYNEQFF. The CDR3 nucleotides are TGTGCCAGCAGCCCCCGACTAGTCTTCCCCTACAATGAGCAGTTCTTC.

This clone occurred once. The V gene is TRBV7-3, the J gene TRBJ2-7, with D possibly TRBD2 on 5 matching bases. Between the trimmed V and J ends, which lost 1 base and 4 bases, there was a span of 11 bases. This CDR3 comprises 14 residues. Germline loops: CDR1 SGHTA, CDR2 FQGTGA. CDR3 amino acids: CASSLRRMWYEQYF. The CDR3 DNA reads TGTGCCAGCAGCTTAAGGAGGATGTGGTACGAGCAGTACTTC.

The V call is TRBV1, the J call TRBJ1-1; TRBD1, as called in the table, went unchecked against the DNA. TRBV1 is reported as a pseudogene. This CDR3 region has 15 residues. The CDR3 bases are TGCACCAGCAGCCAGATTCCGGACAGGGGCACTGAAGCTTTCTTT. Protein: CTSSQIPDRGTEAFF.

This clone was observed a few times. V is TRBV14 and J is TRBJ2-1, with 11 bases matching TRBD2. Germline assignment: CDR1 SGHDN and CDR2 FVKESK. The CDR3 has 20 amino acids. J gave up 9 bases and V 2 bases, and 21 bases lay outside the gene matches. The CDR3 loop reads CASSQSPSTSGRAYSGEQFF. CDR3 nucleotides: TGTGCCAGCAGCCAATCCCCCAGCACTAGCGGGAGAGCGTATTCGGGTGAGCAGTTCTTC.

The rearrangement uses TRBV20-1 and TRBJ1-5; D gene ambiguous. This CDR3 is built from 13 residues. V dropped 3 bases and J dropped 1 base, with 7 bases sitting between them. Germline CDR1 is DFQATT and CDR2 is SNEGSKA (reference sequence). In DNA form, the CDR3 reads TGCAGTGCTAGTTCAGTGAGCAATCAGCCCCAGCATTTT. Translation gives CSASSVSNQPQHF.

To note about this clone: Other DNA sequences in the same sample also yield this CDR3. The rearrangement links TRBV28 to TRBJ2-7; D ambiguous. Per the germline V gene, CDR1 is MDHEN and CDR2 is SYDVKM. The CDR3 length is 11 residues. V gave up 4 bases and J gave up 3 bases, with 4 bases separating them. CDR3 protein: CASSSLYEQYF. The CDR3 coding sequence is TGTGCCAGCAGTTCCCTCTACGAGCAGTACTTC.

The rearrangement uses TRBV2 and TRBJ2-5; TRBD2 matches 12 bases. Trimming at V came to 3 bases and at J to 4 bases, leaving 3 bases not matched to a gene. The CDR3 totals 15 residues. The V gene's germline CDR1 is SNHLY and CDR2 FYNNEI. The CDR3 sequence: CASSDSSGGAETQYF. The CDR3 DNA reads TGTGCCAGCAGTGATTCTAGCGGGGGGGCAGAGACCCAGTACTTC.

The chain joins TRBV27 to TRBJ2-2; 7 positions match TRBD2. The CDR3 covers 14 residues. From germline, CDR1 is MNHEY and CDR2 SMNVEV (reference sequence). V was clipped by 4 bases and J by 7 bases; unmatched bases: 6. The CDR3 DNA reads TGTGCCAGCAGTTCGGTGGGGGGGAACGGGGAGCTGTTTTTT. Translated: CASSSVGGNGELFF.

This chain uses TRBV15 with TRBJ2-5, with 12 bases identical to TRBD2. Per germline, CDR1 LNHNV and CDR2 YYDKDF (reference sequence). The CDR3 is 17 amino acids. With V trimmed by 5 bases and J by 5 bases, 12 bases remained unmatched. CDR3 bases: TGTGCCACCAGCCACGTAGGGCTAGCGGGGGGGTTGGAGACCCAGTACTTC. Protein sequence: CATSHVGLAGGLETQYF.

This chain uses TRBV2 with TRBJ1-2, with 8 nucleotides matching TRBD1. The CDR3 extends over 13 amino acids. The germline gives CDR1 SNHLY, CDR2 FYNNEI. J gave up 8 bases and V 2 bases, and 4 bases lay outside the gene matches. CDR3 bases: TGTGCCAGCAGTGAATGGACAGGGTTGGGCTACACCTTC. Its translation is CASSEWTGLGYTF. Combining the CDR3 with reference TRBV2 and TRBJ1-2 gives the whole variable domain EPEVTQTPSHQVTQMGQEVILRCVPISNHLYFYWYRQILGQKVEFLVSFYNNEISEKSEIFDDQFSVERPDGSNFTLKIRSTKLEDSAMYFCASSEWTGLGYTFGSGTRLTVV.

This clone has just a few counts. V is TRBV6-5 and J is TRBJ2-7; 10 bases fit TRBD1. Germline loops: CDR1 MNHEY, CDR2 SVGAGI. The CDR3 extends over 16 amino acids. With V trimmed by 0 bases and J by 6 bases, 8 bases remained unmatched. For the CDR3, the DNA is TGTGCCAGCAGTTACTCAGGACAGGGGGGTCCGGGCGAGCAGTACTTC. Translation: CASSYSGQGGPGEQYF.

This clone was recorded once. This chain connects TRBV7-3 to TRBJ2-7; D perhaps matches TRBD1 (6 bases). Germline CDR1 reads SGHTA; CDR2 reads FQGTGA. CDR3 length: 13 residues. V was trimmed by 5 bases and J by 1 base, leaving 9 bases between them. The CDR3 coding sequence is TGTGCCAGCAGCACGGACAGATCCTACGAGCAGTACTTC. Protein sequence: CASSTDRSYEQYF.

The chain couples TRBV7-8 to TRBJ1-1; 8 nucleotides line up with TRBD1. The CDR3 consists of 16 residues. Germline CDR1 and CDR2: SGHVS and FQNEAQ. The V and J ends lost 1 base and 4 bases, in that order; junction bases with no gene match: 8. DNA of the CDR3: TGTGCCAGCAGCTTAGTTTCAGGGGGCGGAGGCACTGAAGCTTTCTTT. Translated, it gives CASSLVSGGGGTEAFF.

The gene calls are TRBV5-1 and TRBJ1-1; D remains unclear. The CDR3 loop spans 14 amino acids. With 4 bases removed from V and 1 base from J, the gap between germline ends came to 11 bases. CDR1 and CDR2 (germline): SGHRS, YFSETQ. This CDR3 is CASSLSPGNTEAFF. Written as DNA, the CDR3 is TGCGCCAGCAGCCTAAGCCCGGGGAACACTGAAGCTTTCTTT.

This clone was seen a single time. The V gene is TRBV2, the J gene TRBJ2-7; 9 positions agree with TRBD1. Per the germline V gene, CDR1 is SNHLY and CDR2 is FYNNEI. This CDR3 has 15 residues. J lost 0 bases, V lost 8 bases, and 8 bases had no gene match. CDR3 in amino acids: CASGRGQGPSYEQYF. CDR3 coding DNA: TGTGCCAGCGGGCGGGGACAGGGCCCCTCCTACGAGCAGTACTTC.

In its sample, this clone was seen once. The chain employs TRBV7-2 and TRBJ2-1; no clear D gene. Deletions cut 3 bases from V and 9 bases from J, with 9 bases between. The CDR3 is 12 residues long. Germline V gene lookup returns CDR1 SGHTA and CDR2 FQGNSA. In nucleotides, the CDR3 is TGTGCCAGCAGCTTCCTCGGTAGTGAGCAGTTCTTC. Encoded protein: CASSFLGSEQFF.

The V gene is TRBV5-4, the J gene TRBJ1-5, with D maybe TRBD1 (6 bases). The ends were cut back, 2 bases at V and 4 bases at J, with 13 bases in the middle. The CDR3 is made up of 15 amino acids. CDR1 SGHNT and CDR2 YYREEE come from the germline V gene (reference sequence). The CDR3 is CASSFSWTVNQPQHF. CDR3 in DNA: TGTGCCAGCAGCTTTTCCTGGACAGTGAATCAGCCCCAGCATTTT.

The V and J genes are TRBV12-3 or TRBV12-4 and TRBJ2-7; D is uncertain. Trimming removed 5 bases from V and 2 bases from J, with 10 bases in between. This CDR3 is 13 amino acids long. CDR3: CASSPQTTYEQYF. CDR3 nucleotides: TGTGCCAGCAGTCCCCAAACAACCTACGAGCAGTACTTC.

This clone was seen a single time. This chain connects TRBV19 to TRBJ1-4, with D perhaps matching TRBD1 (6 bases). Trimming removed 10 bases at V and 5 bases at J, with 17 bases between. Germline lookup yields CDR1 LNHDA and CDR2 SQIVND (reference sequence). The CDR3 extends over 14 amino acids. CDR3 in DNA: TGTGCCACAAAGACAGGCGCGACAAATGAAAAACTGTTTTTT. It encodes CATKTGATNEKLFF.

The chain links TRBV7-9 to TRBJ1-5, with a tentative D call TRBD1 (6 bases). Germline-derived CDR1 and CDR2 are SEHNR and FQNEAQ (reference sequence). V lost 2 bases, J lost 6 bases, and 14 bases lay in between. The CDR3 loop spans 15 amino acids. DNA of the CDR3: TGTGCCAGCAGCTTACCGGGGGGCAATCTTCAGCCCCAGCATTTT. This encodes CASSLPGGNLQPQHF.

CDR3 in DNA: TGTGCCAGCAGCAAAGGCGAGACCGGGGAGCTGTTTTTT. Translating it yields CASSKGETGELFF. The rearrangement links TRBV21-1 to TRBJ2-2; whether TRBD2, the table's D call, matches the DNA was not checked. TRBV21-1 corresponds to a pseudogene. This CDR3 contains 13 residues.

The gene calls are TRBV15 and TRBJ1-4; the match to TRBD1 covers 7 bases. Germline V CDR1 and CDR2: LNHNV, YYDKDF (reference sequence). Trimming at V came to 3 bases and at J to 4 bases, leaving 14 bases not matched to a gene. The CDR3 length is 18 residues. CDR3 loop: CATSSLATGPQGNEKLFF. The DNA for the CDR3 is TGTGCCACCAGCAGCCTGGCGACAGGGCCTCAGGGTAATGAAAAACTGTTTTTT.

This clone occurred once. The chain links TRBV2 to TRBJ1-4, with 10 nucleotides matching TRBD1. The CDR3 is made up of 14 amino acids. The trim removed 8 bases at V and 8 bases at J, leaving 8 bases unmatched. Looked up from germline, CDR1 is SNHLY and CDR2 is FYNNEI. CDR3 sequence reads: CASCYGTGDEKLFF. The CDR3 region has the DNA TGTGCCAGCTGCTACGGGACAGGGGACGAAAAACTGTTTTTT.

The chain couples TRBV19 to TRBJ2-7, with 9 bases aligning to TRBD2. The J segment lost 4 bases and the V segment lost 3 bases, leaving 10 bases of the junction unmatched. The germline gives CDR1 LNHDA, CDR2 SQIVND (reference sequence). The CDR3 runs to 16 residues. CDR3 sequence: CASSIRASGALYEQYF. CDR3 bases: TGTGCCAGTAGTATCCGGGCTAGCGGGGCTTTATACGAGCAGTACTTC. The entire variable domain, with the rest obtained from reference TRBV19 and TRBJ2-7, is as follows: DGGITQSPKYLFRKEGQNVTLSCEQNLNHDAMYWYRQDPGQGLRLIYYSQIVNDFQKGDIAEGYSVSREKKESFPLTVTSAQKNPTAFYLCASSIRASGALYEQYFGPGTRLTVT.

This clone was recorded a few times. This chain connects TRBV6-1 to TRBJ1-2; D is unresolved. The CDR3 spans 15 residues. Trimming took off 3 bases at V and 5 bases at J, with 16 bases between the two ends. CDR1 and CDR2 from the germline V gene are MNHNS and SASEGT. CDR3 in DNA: TGTGCCAGCAGTGAGGAACGGAGGTTCGGGTATGGCTACACCTTC. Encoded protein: CASSEERRFGYGYTF.

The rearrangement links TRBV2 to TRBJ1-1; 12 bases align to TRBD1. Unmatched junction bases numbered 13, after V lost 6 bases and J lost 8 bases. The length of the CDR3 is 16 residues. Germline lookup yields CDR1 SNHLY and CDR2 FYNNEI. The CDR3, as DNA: TGTGCCAGCAGACCGGGACAGGGGGCGTCTAGCCAAGAAGCTTTCTTT. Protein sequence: CASRPGQGASSQEAFF.

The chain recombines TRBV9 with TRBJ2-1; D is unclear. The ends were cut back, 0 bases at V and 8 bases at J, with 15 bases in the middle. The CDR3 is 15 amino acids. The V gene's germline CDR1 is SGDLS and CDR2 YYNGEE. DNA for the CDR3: TGTGCCAGCAGCGTAGCTTTATCCAGGCACCATGAGCAGTTCTTC. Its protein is CASSVALSRHHEQFF.

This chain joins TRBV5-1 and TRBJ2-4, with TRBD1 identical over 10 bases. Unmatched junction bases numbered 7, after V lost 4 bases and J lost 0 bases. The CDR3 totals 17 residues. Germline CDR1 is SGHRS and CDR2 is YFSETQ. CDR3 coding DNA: TGCGCCAGCAGCACCGGACAGGGGGGAATAGCCAAAAACATTCAGTACTTC. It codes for CASSTGQGGIAKNIQYF.

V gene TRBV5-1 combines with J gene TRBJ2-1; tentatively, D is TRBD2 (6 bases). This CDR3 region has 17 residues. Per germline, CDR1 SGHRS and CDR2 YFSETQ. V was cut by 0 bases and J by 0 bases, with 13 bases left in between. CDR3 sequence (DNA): TGCGCCAGCAGCTTGGGGGACTCCGGGGCCTCCTACAATGAGCAGTTCTTC. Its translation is CASSLGDSGASYNEQFF. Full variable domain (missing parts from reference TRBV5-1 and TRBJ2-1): KAGVTQTPRYLIKTRGQQVTLSCSPISGHRSVSWYQQTPGQGLQFLFEYFSETQRNKGNFPGRFSGRQFSNSRSEMNVSTLELGDSALYLCASSLGDSGASYNEQFFGPGTRLTVL.